A selection of T cell receptor beta chains follows, all from one sample in a study of lymphopenia after photon versus proton radiotherapy. This table comes from immunoSEQ multiplex PCR, and its TCRdb copy is limited to in-frame clones, with some not included. Among fewer than 20,000 clones listed, roughly 90% were seen once. Sample: peripheral blood, taken from a patient treated with photon-based radiotherapy. The receptors derive from a woman aged 40 to 50 with cholangiocarcinoma. Each CDR3 is given with its conserved first and last residue. A D gene is named only where the DNA matches it firmly. Clone size is given for some rows only: seen once, a few or many times, or a class if the clone is expanded.

>TRBV30|.|TRBJ1-6|TRBD1
TGTGCCTGGCGGACCGGGACAGGGATTTCACCCCTCCACTTT
CAWRTGTGISPLHF
>TRBV7-6|.|TRBJ1-4|.
TGTGCCAGCAGCCTCACAACTGGGGGACCGCTTCCTGAAAAACTGTTTTTT
CASSLTTGGPLPEKLFF
>TRBV19|.|TRBJ2-7|.
TGTGCCAGTAGTATAGTTGCTGGAAACTACGAGCAGTACTTC
CASSIVAGNYEQYF
>TRBV4-1|.|TRBJ2-2|TRBD2
TGCGCCAGCAGCCAAGATTCAAGCGGGGGGACCGGGGAGCTGTTTTTT
CASSQDSSGGTGELFF
>TRBV28|.|TRBJ2-2|.
TGTGCCAGCAGTTTCACCCCACCAAGGGGGGAGCTGTTTTTT
CASSFTPPRGELFF
>TRBV7-6|.|TRBJ2-1|.
TGTGCCAGCAGCCCCACGGGGTATGAGCAGTTCTTC
CASSPTGYEQFF
>TRBV11-2|.|TRBJ2-7|.
TGTGCCAGCAGGCGTCCGGGACGGGACTACGAGCAGTACTTC
CASRRPGRDYEQYF
>TRBV6-5|.|TRBJ2-7|.
TGTGCCAGCAGTTACTCGTACGGGGGTGGGGAGCAGTACTTC
CASSYSYGGGEQYF
>TRBV5-8|.|TRBJ2-6|.
TGTGCCAGCAGGGAGACTGGGGCCAACGTCCTGACTTTC
CASRETGANVLTF
>TRBV5-4|.|TRBJ1-2|.
TGTGCCAGCAGCCCAAACCCGGGGCTTAACTATGGCTACACCTTC
CASSPNPGLNYGYTF
>TRBV2|.|TRBJ1-3|.
TGTGCCAGCAGTGAAGCGTGGACGGGTGGAAACACCATATATTTT
CASSEAWTGGNTIYF
>TRBV6-5|once|TRBJ1-6|TRBD1
TGTGCCAGCAGTTACTCGCGGGGGACAGGGGATTCACCCCTCCACTTT
CASSYSRGTGDSPLHF
>TRBV6-5|.|TRBJ2-1|.
TGTGCCAGCAGTGGGACACTGGGCAATGAGCAGTTCTTC
CASSGTLGNEQFF
>TRBV4-3|.|TRBJ1-4|.
TGCGCCAGCAGCCAAGTTACAGGGTCTGGCGAAAAACTGTTTTTT
CASSQVTGSGEKLFF
>TRBV10-1|.|TRBJ2-1|TRBD2
TGCGCCTCCGGGAGGGGCAATGAGCAGTTCTTC
CASGRGNEQFF
>TRBV2|.|TRBJ2-2|TRBD1
TGTGCCAGCTGCCGGGACAGGGGTTCCGGGGAGCTGTTTTTT
CASCRDRGSGELFF
>TRBV2|.|TRBJ2-7|.
TGTGCCAGCACCACCGGGCTTCAGGACTCCTACGAGCAGTACTTC
CASTTGLQDSYEQYF
>TRBV28|.|TRBJ2-1|.
TGTGCCAGCAGTTTACGCGGGGCCTATGAATACAATGAGCAGTTCTTC
CASSLRGAYEYNEQFF
>TRBV5-6|.|TRBJ1-2|.
TGTGCCAGCACAGACAGGAACTATGGCTACACCTTC
CASTDRNYGYTF
>TRBV5-1|.|TRBJ1-2|.
TGCGCCAGCAGCGAGGGTAACTATGGCTACACCTTC
CASSEGNYGYTF
>TRBV5-1|.|TRBJ1-3|.
TGCGCCAGCAGGCCCGACCAGGGACACACCATATATTTT
CASRPDQGHTIYF
>TRBV19|.|TRBJ2-3|TRBD1
TGTGCCAGTAGTCGACAGGGGGCTACAGATACGCAGTATTTT
CASSRQGATDTQYF
>TRBV7-9|.|TRBJ1-6|.
TGTGCCAGCAGCCAGGTGGGACTCAGCTCCTATAATTCACCCCTCCACTTT
CASSQVGLSSYNSPLHF
>TRBV5-5|.|TRBJ2-5|.
TGTGCCAGCAGCTTGGGACAGGGAGGAGGGGAGACCCAGTACTTC
CASSLGQGGGETQYF
>TRBV4-1|.|TRBJ1-4|TRBD1
TGCGCCAGCAGCTTGTCGGGACAGGGCCGGTATGAAAAACTGTTTTTT
CASSLSGQGRYEKLFF
>TRBV18|.|TRBJ1-1|.
TGTGCCAGCTCACCGGGACAAAGCTCGAACACTGAAGCTTTCTTT
CASSPGQSSNTEAFF
>TRBV7-9|.|TRBJ2-7|.
TGTGCCAGCAGGGGTCGGACCCACCCCTACGAGCAGTACTTC
CASRGRTHPYEQYF
>TRBV5-6|.|TRBJ2-3|.
TGTGCCAGCAGCCCCTACCGGCGCGCCCCAGATACGCAGTATTTT
CASSPYRRAPDTQYF
>TRBV5-1|.|TRBJ2-1|TRBD1
TGCGCCAGCAGCTTGGGATTCAGGACAGGGAGTCTCTACAATGAGCAGTTCTTC
CASSLGFRTGSLYNEQFF
>TRBV4-1|.|TRBJ1-3|.
TGCGCCAGCAGCCAAGATCTTCGGGGAGGACGAAACACCATATATTTT
CASSQDLRGGRNTIYF
>TRBV7-6|.|TRBJ2-3|.
TGTGCCAGCAGCTTAGCGAGTCTTTCCAGCACAGATACGCAGTATTTT
CASSLASLSSTDTQYF
>TRBV28|.|TRBJ1-2|.
TGTGCCAGCAGTTTAACCCCCTTTCGTGGCTACACCTTC
CASSLTPFRGYTF
>TRBV19|.|TRBJ2-3|.
TGTGCCAGTAGTATTGACAGTAACACAGATACGCAGTATTTT
CASSIDSNTDTQYF
>TRBV6-5|.|TRBJ1-2|.
TGTGCCAGCAGTTCTCGCGTGGGGGGGACGTATGGCTACACCTTC
CASSSRVGGTYGYTF
>TRBV6-4|.|TRBJ2-5|.
TGTGCCAGCAGTGACTCTAACCCCCCCTCGCGAGGAGGATACCAAGAGACCCAGTACTTC
CASSDSNPPSRGGYQETQYF
>TRBV7-3|.|TRBJ2-1|.
TGTGCCAGCAGCTTAACTGAGGGTGAGCAGTTCTTC
CASSLTEGEQFF
>TRBV2|.|TRBJ2-5|TRBD2
TGTGCCAGCAGGGCGGGGACTAGCGGGGGAGGAGAGACCCAGTACTTC
CASRAGTSGGGETQYF
>TRBV4-3|.|TRBJ2-3|.
TGCGCCAGCAGCCGAGGTACAGATACGCAGTATTTT
CASSRGTDTQYF
>TRBV19|.|TRBJ2-6|.
TGTGCCAGAACACTCTGGGGGACCGGGGCCAACGTCCTGACTTTC
CARTLWGTGANVLTF
>TRBV14|few|TRBJ2-2|.
TGTGCCAGCAGCCAAGACCTAAAATCCTCAGGCGGGGAGCTGTTTTTT
CASSQDLKSSGGELFF
>TRBV29-1|.|TRBJ1-2|TRBD1
TGCAGCGTTGAAGGCGGGGCAGGGGGCCTCTCCTATGGCTACACCTTC
CSVEGGAGGLSYGYTF
>TRBV10-1|.|TRBJ1-1|.
TGCGCCAGCAGTGAGTCGTCAAATAGGAACACTGAAGCTTTCTTT
CASSESSNRNTEAFF
>TRBV7-7|.|TRBJ2-2|.
TGTGCTAGCAGTCCTACTGGGGTCACCGGGGAGCTGTTTTTT
CASSPTGVTGELFF
>TRBV18|.|TRBJ2-7|TRBD1
TGTGCCAGCTCACTTTCCGAACAGGGGTTGGAGTACTTC
CASSLSEQGLEYF
>TRBV19|.|TRBJ1-3|.
TGTGCCAGTAGTAGGTTCCGGACGGACTTCTCTGGAAACACCATATATTTT
CASSRFRTDFSGNTIYF
>TRBV2|.|TRBJ1-1|TRBD1
TGTGCCAGCAGTGAATATAGGACAGGAGGTCTCGCTTTCTTT
CASSEYRTGGLAFF
>TRBV19|.|TRBJ1-6|TRBD1
TGTGCCAGTAGTACGCCCCCGGGACAGACAAATTCACCCCTCCACTTT
CASSTPPGQTNSPLHF
>TRBV7-3|.|TRBJ2-1|TRBD2
TGTGCCAGCAGCGCACCGGGACTACACAATGAGCAGTTCTTC
CASSAPGLHNEQFF
>TRBV15|once|TRBJ1-2|TRBD1
TGTGCCACCAGCAGAGATTTTCCGACAGGGATGAAAGATGGCTACACCTTC
CATSRDFPTGMKDGYTF
>TRBV5-4|.|TRBJ1-2|.
TGTGCCAGCAGCTCCCGGGGCCTTTCCTATGGCTACACCTTC
CASSSRGLSYGYTF
>TRBV4-1|.|TRBJ1-1|.
TGCGCCAGCAGCCAGGGGACCACGGTAGCCACTGAAGCTTTCTTT
CASSQGTTVATEAFF
>TRBV25-1|.|TRBJ1-3|.
TGTGCCAGCAGTGGGGCAGCCTCTGGAAACACCATATATTTT
CASSGAASGNTIYF
>TRBV5-1|.|TRBJ1-2|TRBD1
TGCGCCAGCAGCTTCCAAACCTACAGGGGATCCAACTCCACAGATGGCTACACCTTC
CASSFQTYRGSNSTDGYTF
>TRBV30|.|TRBJ1-2|.
TGTGCCTGGAGTCTGACTAGGTATGGCTACACCTTC
CAWSLTRYGYTF
>TRBV9|.|TRBJ1-2|.
TGTGCCAGCAAGGAGGAGGGAGACTATGGCTACACCTTC
CASKEEGDYGYTF
>TRBV6-5|.|TRBJ1-2|.
TGTGCCAGCAGGACACCTGACAGGTTGAGCTACACCTTC
CASRTPDRLSYTF
>TRBV4-2|.|TRBJ2-1|TRBD2
TGTGCCAGCAGCTTAGCGGGAGGAGATTACAATGAGCAGTTCTTC
CASSLAGGDYNEQFF
>TRBV5-1|.|TRBJ2-7|TRBD1
TGCGCCAGCAGCTTAACAGGGGTTTCCGAGCAGTACTTC
CASSLTGVSEQYF